A selection of T cell receptor beta chains follows, all from one sample in a study of T-cell memory formation after mild COVID-19. One entry per CDR3 protein results from TCRdb running MiXCR on the 5' RACE reads. The repertoire consists of some 350,000 distinct CDR3 sequences, with 10% to 15% occurring once and the leading ten covering about a fifth. Sequencing was done on a sample of PBMCs or a T cell subset sorted from them (not recorded which). These receptors came from a man between 18 and 35 years old who had mild COVID-19 (a few samples of this study predate the infection). Cell type and time point are not known. The CDR3 runs from the conserved cysteine through the conserved F or W. The D gene is left open where the match is weak. Expanded clones are given a class, and other clones once, few, many or no size at all.

TRBV6-5,.,TRBJ1-2,few,CASSLSRAPYGYTF,TGTGCCAGCAGCTTGTCCCGGGCCCCCTATGGCTACACCTTC
TRBV7-9,.,TRBJ1-3,many,CASSHGGNTIYF,TGTGCCAGCAGCCATGGAGGAAACACCATATATTTT
TRBV7-2,.,TRBJ2-2,.,CASSLRGGGVGELFF,TGTGCCAGCAGCTTAAGGGGAGGAGGAGTCGGGGAGCTGTTTTTT
TRBV7-2,.,TRBJ1-1,few,CASSSEGWGRWDTEAFF,TGTGCCAGCAGCTCGGAGGGGTGGGGCAGGTGGGACACTGAAGCTTTCTTT
TRBV29-1,.,TRBJ1-2,many,CSAERGVENYGYTF,TGCAGCGCCGAACGAGGGGTGGAGAACTATGGCTACACCTTC
TRBV5-1,TRBD2,TRBJ2-3,.,CASSLDLPRAGITDTQYF,TGCGCCAGCAGCTTGGACTTACCTAGAGCGGGGATTACAGATACGCAGTATTTT
TRBV9,TRBD1,TRBJ2-5,.,CASSVGGTGQETQYF,TGTGCCAGCAGCGTAGGTGGGACAGGACAAGAGACCCAGTACTTC
TRBV2,TRBD1,TRBJ1-5,few,CASTRGLSSNQPQHF,TGTGCCAGCACCAGGGGGTTGTCCAGCAATCAGCCCCAGCATTTT
TRBV27,.,TRBJ2-5,.,CASSFGGVDTQYF,TGTGCCAGCAGTTTTGGCGGGGTAGATACCCAGTACTTC
TRBV11-2,.,TRBJ2-3,few,CASSFRRDSTDTQYF,TGTGCCAGCAGCTTCCGCCGGGACTCAACAGATACGCAGTATTTT
TRBV11-2,.,TRBJ2-7,many,CASSLDPGPHYEQYF,TGTGCCAGCAGCTTAGATCCTGGGCCCCATTACGAGCAGTACTTC
TRBV4-3,.,TRBJ1-2,.,CASSQEEGSDYGYTF,TGCGCCAGCAGCCAAGAAGAGGGGTCAGACTATGGCTACACCTTC
TRBV18,.,TRBJ1-5,few,CASSEGNSNQPQHF,TGTGCCAGCTCCGAGGGGAATAGCAATCAGCCCCAGCATTTT
TRBV4-3,TRBD1,TRBJ2-5,.,CASSQVGGQGIARQTQYF,TGCGCCAGCAGCCAAGTGGGAGGACAGGGGATCGCCAGACAGACCCAGTACTTC
TRBV15,TRBD2,TRBJ2-1,few,CATSRDYSAGGPREQFF,TGTGCCACCAGCAGAGATTACTCAGCGGGGGGCCCGCGCGAGCAGTTCTTC
TRBV7-2,.,TRBJ2-7,.,CASSLGGRYYEQYF,TGTGCCAGCAGCTTAGGAGGGAGGTACTACGAGCAGTACTTC
TRBV28,TRBD1,TRBJ2-5,.,CASRLGQGRETQYF,TGTGCCAGCAGATTGGGACAGGGTCGAGAGACCCAGTACTTC
TRBV20-1,.,TRBJ2-3,.,CSARPRDRLTDTQYF,TGCAGTGCTAGGCCGCGGGACAGACTCACAGATACGCAGTATTTT
TRBV12-3/TRBV12-4,.,TRBJ1-5,few,CASGPPSSNQPQHF,TGTGCCAGCGGCCCCCCGAGTAGCAATCAGCCCCAGCATTTT
TRBV4-3,.,TRBJ1-2,many,CASSQDRAGSYGYTF,TGCGCCAGCAGCCAAGATAGAGCGGGAAGCTATGGCTACACCTTC
TRBV29-1,TRBD1,TRBJ2-1,.,CSGGTGRAQYYNEQFF,TGCAGCGGTGGGACAGGGCGGGCCCAGTATTACAATGAGCAGTTCTTC
TRBV9,TRBD2,TRBJ2-3,.,CASSVTGGPGSTDTQYF,TGTGCCAGCAGCGTAACGGGGGGGCCGGGGAGCACAGATACGCAGTATTTT
TRBV5-1,TRBD2,TRBJ2-2,few,CASRDGGAHGELFF,TGCGCCAGCAGAGACGGGGGGGCGCACGGGGAGCTGTTTTTT
TRBV5-4,.,TRBJ2-5,few,CASSPSTGTRETQYF,TGTGCCAGCAGCCCATCCACCGGGACCCGAGAGACCCAGTACTTC
TRBV29-1,.,TRBJ2-5,few,CSTTYYRQPETQYF,TGCAGCACCACTTACTATAGGCAGCCAGAGACCCAGTACTTC
TRBV7-2,TRBD1,TRBJ1-5,.,CASTFRTGGRQPQHF,TGTGCCAGCACCTTCAGGACAGGGGGAAGGCAGCCCCAGCATTTT
TRBV12-3/TRBV12-4,TRBD2,TRBJ2-5,.,CASSLKAGGTQYF,TGTGCCAGCAGTTTGAAAGCGGGGGGGACCCAGTACTTC
TRBV4-3,TRBD2,TRBJ2-1,.,CASSQVAGGHGEQFF,TGCGCCAGCAGCCAAGTAGCGGGGGGGCATGGTGAGCAGTTCTTC
TRBV28,.,TRBJ2-3,.,CASSLRAWSRPDTQYF,TGTGCCAGCAGTTTACGGGCTTGGTCTAGACCAGATACGCAGTATTTT
TRBV7-2,.,TRBJ1-1,few,CASSVGYTEAFF,TGTGCCAGCAGCGTGGGCTACACTGAAGCTTTCTTT
TRBV3-1,TRBD1,TRBJ1-1,.,CASSVRQGNTEAFF,TGTGCCAGCAGCGTTCGACAGGGGAACACTGAAGCTTTCTTT
TRBV27,TRBD2,TRBJ2-3,.,CASSLSGLAVYTQYF,TGTGCCAGCAGTTTATCCGGACTAGCGGTTTATACGCAGTATTTT
TRBV9,.,TRBJ2-1,.,CASSVAPNEQFF,TGTGCCAGCAGCGTAGCACCCAATGAGCAGTTCTTC
TRBV5-4,TRBD2,TRBJ2-2,.,CASIRDSGGANTGELFF,TGTGCCAGCATCCGGGATAGCGGGGGGGCGAACACCGGGGAGCTGTTTTTT
TRBV9,.,TRBJ2-5,.,CAIPLRSGKETQYF,TGTGCCATCCCGCTTAGGAGCGGAAAAGAGACCCAGTACTTC
TRBV20-1,TRBD2,TRBJ2-3,few,CSADTSGDTQYF,TGCAGTGCAGACACTAGCGGTGATACGCAGTATTTT
TRBV7-3,.,TRBJ2-5,.,CASSQTRGETQYF,TGTGCCAGCAGCCAGACGAGAGGGGAGACCCAGTACTTC
TRBV4-1,.,TRBJ2-2,few,CASSQVTTRPDSGELFF,TGCGCCAGCAGCCAAGTTACCACCAGGCCGGATTCCGGGGAGCTGTTTTTT
TRBV6-2/TRBV6-3,TRBD2,TRBJ2-1,few,CASRSAGSYNEQFF,TGTGCCAGCAGATCAGCGGGGTCCTACAATGAGCAGTTCTTC
TRBV29-1,TRBD2,TRBJ2-5,few,CSVELAGGLETQYF,TGCAGCGTTGAACTAGCGGGGGGACTAGAGACCCAGTACTTC
TRBV6-2/TRBV6-3,TRBD1,TRBJ1-2,many,CASHYGTVNYGYTF,TGTGCCAGCCATTACGGGACAGTGAACTATGGCTACACCTTC
TRBV3-1,.,TRBJ2-5,few,CASSFFLGEETQYF,TGTGCCAGCAGCTTTTTCCTGGGAGAAGAGACCCAGTACTTC
TRBV12-3/TRBV12-4,TRBD1,TRBJ2-1,few,CASRAGTGGGEQFF,TGTGCCAGCAGAGCCGGGACAGGAGGTGGTGAGCAGTTCTTC
TRBV7-2,TRBD1,TRBJ1-2,few,CASSPDRAYGGYTF,TGTGCCAGCAGCCCCGACAGGGCCTACGGCGGCTACACCTTC
TRBV7-9,.,TRBJ1-3,few,CACRQRTDSGNTIYF,TGTGCCTGCCGACAAAGGACAGACTCTGGAAACACCATATATTTT